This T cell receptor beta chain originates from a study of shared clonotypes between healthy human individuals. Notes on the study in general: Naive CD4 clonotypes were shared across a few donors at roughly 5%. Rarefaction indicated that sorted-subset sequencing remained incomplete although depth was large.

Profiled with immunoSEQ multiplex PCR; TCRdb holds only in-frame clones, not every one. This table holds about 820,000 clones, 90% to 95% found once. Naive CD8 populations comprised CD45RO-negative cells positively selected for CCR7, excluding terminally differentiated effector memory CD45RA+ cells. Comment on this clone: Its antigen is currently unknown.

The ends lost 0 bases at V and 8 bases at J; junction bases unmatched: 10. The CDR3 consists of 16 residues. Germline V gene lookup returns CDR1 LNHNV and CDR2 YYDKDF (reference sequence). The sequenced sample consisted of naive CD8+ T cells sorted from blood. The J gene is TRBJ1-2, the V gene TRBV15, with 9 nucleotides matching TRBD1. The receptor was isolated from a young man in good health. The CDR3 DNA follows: TGTGCCACCAGCAGAGATCTTTCGGGACAGGGTCAGGGCTACACCTTC. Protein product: CATSRDLSGQGQGYTF.